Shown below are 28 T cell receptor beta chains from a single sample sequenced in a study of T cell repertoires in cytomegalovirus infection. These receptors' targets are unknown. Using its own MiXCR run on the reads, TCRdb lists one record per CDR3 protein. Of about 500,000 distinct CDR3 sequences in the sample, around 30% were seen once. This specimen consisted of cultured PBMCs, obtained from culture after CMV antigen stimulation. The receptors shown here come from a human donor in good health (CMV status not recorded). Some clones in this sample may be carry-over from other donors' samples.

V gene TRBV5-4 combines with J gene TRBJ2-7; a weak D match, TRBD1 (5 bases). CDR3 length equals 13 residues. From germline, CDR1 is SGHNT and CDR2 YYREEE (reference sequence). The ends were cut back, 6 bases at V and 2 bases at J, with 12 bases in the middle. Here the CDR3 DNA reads TGTGCCAGCACCCCGGACACAACCTACGAGCAGTACTTC. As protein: CASTPDTTYEQYF.

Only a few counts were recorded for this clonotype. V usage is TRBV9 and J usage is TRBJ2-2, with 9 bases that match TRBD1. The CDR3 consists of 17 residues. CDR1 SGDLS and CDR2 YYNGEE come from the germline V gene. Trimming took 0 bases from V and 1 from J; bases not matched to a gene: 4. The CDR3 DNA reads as TGTGCCAGCAGCGTAGCTCGGGGACAGGGGAACACCGGGGAGCTGTTTTTT. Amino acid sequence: CASSVARGQGNTGELFF.

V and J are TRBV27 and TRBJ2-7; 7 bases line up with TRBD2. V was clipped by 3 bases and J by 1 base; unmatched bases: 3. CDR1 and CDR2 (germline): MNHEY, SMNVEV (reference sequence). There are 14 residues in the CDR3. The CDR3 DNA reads TGTGCCAGCAGTTTGGGGGGGGTTTCCTACGAGCAGTACGTC. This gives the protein CASSLGGVSYEQYV.

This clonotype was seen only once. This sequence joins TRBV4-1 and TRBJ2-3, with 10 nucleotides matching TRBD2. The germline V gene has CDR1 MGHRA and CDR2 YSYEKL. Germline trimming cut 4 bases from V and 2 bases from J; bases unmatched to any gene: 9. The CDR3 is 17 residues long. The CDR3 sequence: CASSRVGLAAYTDTQYF. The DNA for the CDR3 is TGCGCCAGCAGCCGCGTCGGACTAGCGGCCTACACAGATACGCAGTATTTT.

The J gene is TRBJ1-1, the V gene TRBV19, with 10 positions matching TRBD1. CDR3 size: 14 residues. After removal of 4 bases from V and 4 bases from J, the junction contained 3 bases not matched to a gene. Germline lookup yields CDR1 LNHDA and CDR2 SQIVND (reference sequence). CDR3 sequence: CASSKWDRGTEAFF. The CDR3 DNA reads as TGTGCCAGTAGTAAATGGGACAGGGGCACTGAAGCTTTCTTT.

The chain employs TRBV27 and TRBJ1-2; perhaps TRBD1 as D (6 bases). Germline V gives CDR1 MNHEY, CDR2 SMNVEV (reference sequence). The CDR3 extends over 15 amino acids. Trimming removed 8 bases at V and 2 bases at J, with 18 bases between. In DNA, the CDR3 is TGTGCCAGCTCTTCACCCGGGACACCGAACTATGGCTACACCTTC. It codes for CASSSPGTPNYGYTF.

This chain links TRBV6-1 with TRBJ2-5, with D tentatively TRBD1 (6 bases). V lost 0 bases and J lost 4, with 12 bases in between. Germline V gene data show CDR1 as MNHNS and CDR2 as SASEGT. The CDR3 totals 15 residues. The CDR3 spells CASSEALKGGETQYF. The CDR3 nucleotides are TGTGCCAGCAGTGAAGCGCTTAAAGGGGGAGAGACCCAGTACTTC.

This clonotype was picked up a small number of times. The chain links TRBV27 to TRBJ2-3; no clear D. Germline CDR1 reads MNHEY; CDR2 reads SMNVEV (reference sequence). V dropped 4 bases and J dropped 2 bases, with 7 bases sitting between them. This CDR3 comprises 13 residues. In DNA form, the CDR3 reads TGTGCCAGCAGTTCGTTTGACACAGATACGCAGTATTTT. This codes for CASSSFDTDTQYF.

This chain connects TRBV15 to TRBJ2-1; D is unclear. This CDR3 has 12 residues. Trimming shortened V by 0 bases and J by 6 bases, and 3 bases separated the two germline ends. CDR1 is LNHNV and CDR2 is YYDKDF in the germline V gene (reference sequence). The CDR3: CATSRDSNEQFF. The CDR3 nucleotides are TGTGCCACCAGCAGAGATTCCAATGAGCAGTTCTTC.

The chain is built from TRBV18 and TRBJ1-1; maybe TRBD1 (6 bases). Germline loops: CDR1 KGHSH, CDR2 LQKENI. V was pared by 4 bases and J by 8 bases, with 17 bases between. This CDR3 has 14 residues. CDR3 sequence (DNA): TGTGCCAGCTCACTAGACGATCCGGGGGCGGAAGCTTTCTTT. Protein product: CASSLDDPGAEAFF.

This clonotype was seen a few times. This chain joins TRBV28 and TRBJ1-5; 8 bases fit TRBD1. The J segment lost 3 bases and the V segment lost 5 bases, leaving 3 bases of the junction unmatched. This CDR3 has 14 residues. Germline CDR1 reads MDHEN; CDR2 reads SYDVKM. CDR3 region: CASSGTGPNQPQHF. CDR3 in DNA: TGTGCCAGCAGTGGGACAGGCCCCAATCAGCCCCAGCATTTT.

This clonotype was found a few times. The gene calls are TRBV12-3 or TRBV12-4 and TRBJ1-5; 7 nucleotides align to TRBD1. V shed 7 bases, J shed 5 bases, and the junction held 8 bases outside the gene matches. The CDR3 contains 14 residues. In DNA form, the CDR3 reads TGTGCCAGCACCATTTCGGGGACAGATCAGCCCCAGCATTTT. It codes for CASTISGTDQPQHF.

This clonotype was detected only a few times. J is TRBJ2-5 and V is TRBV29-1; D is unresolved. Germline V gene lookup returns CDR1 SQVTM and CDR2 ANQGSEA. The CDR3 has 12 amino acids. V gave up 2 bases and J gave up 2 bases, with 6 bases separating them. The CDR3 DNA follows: TGCAGCGTTGAACAGCAGCAAGAGACCCAGTACTTC. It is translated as CSVEQQQETQYF.

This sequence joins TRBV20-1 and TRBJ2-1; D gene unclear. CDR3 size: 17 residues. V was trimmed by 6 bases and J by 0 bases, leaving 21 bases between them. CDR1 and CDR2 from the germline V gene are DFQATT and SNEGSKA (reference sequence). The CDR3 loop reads CSAPFLSRDLSYNEQFF. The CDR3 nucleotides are TGCAGTGCCCCATTCCTTTCTCGAGACCTCTCCTACAATGAGCAGTTCTTC.

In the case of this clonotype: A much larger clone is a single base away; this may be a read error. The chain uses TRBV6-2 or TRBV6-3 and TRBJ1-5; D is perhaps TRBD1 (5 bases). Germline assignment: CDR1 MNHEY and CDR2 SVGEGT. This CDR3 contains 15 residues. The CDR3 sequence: CGSNPQAFGNQPQHF. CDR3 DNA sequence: TGTGGCAGCAACCCACAGGCATTCGGCAATCAGCCCCAGCATTTT.

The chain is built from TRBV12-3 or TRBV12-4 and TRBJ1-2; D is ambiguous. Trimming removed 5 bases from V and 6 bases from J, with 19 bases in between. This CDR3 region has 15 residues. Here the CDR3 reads CASSPTGPTGNGYTF. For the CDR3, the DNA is TGTGCCAGCAGTCCAACCGGGCCCACGGGGAATGGCTACACCTTC.

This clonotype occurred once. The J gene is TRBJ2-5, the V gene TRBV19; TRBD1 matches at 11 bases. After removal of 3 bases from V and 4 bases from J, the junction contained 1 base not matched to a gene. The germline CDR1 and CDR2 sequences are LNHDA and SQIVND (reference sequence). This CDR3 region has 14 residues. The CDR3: CASSMGQGVETQYF. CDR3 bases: TGTGCCAGTAGTATGGGACAGGGGGTAGAGACCCAGTACTTC.

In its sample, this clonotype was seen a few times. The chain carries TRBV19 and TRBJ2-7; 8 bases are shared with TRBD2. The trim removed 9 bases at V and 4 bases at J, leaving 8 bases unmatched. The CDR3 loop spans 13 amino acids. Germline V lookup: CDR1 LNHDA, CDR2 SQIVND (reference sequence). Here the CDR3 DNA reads TGTGCCAGCAGCTTGGGACTAGGATACGAGCAGTACGTC. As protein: CASSLGLGYEQYV.

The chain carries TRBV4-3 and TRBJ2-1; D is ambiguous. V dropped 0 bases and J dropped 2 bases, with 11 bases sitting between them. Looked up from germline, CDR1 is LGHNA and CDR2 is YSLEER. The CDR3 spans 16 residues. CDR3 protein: CASSQELHPTYNEQFF. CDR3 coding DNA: TGCGCCAGCAGCCAAGAACTGCATCCTACCTACAATGAGCAGTTCTTC.

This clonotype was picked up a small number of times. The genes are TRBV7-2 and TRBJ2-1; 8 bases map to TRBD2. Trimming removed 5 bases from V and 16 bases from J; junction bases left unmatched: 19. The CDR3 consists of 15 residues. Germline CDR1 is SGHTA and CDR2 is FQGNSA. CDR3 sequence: CASSVSGLAGGPLFF. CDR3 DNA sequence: TGTGCCAGCAGCGTTAGCGGGCTAGCGGGTGGACCGCTATTCTTC.

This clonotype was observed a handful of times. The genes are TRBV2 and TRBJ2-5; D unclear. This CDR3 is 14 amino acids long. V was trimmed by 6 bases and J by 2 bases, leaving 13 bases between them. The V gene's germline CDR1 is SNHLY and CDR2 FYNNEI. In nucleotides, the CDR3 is TGTGCCAGCAGGGTGCACGGCGTACAAGAGACCCAGTACTTC. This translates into CASRVHGVQETQYF.

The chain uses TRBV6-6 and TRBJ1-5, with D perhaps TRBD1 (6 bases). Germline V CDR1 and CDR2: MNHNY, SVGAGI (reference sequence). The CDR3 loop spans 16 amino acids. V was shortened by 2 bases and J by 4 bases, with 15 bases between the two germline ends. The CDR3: CASSYGGGGGNQPQHF. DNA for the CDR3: TGTGCCAGCAGTTACGGTGGAGGGGGAGGGAATCAGCCCCAGCATTTT.

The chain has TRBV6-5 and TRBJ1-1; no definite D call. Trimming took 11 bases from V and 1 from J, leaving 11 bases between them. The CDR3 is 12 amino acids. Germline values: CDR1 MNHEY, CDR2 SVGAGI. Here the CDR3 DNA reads TGTGCCGTCAAGAGCGGGAACACTGAAGCTTTCTTT. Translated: CAVKSGNTEAFF.

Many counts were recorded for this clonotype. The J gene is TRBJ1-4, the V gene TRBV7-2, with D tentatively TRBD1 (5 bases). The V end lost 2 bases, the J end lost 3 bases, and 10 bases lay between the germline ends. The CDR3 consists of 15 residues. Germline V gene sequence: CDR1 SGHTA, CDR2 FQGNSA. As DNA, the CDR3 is TGTGCCAGCAGCTTACGGCCGGGGGCTAATGAAAAACTGTTTTTT. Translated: CASSLRPGANEKLFF.

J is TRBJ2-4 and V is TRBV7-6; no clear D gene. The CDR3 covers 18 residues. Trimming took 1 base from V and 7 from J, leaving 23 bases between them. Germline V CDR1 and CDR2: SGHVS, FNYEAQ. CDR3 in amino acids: CASSLEPSAAFTANIQYF. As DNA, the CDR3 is TGTGCCAGCAGCTTAGAGCCCTCCGCAGCCTTTACAGCGAACATTCAGTACTTC.

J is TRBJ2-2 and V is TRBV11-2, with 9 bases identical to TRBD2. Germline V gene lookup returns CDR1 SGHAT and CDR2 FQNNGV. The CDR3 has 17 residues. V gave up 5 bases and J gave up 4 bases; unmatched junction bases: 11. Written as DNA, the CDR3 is TGTGCCAGCAGCCCCCTAAGGGGCGGGAGGGGCACCGGGGAGCTGTTTTTT. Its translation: CASSPLRGGRGTGELFF.

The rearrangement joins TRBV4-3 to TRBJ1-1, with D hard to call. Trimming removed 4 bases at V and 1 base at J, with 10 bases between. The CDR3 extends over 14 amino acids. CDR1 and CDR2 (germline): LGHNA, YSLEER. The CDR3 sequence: CASSLNLENTEAFF. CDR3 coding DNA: TGCGCCAGCAGCCTGAATCTCGAGAACACTGAAGCTTTCTTT.

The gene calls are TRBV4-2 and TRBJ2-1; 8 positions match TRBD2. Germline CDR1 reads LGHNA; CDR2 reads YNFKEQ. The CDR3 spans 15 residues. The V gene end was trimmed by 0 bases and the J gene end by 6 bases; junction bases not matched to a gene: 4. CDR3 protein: CASSQDRLASNEQFF. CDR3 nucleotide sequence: TGTGCCAGCAGCCAAGATAGACTAGCGTCCAATGAGCAGTTCTTC.